These 24 T cell receptor beta chains were sequenced from one sample in a study of shared clonotypes between healthy human individuals. TCRdb's copy holds only in-frame clones and misses some; the assay was immunoSEQ multiplex PCR. The sample carries about 2.4 million clones, about 92% recorded once. Sequencing used naive CD4+ T cells sorted from blood. Subset in this sample: CD45RA+ positively selected. Receptor source: a man between 18 and 35 years old in good health.

About this clone: The same CDR3 can be traced to other DNA sequences in this sample. DNA of the CDR3: TGTGCCAGCAGTTTAGGGCTGAACACTGAAGCTTTCTTT. Its translation is CASSLGLNTEAFF. The chain employs TRBV27 and TRBJ1-1; D gene ambiguous. V shed 2 bases and J shed 0 bases, with 4 bases lying between them. CDR1 MNHEY and CDR2 SMNVEV come from the germline V gene (reference sequence). The CDR3 has 13 residues.

This CDR3 reads CASSYERSNQPQHF. The CDR3 DNA reads TGTGCCAGCAGTTACGAGAGAAGCAATCAGCCCCAGCATTTT. The rearrangement links TRBV6-5 to TRBJ1-5, with no clear D. The CDR3 runs 14 residues. Germline values: CDR1 MNHEY, CDR2 SVGAGI. Trimming took off 2 bases at V and 1 base at J, with 6 bases between the two ends.

This sequence joins TRBV10-1 and TRBJ2-2; weak D call: TRBD2 (6 bases). The germline V gene encodes CDR1 WNHNN and CDR2 SYGVQD (reference sequence). V lost 0 bases and J 0 bases, leaving 11 bases between the germline ends. This CDR3 is 17 amino acids long. CDR3 coding DNA: TGCGCCAGCAGTGAGTCGAACGGCGGGACGAACACCGGGGAGCTGTTTTTT. Translating it yields CASSESNGGTNTGELFF.

The chain links TRBV2 to TRBJ1-1; the D gene is possibly TRBD1 (6 bases). The CDR3 runs 12 residues. CDR1 and CDR2 (germline): SNHLY, FYNNEI. V was shortened by 3 bases and J by 8 bases, with 10 bases between the two germline ends. The CDR3 DNA reads TGTGCCAGCAGTGATAGAAGGGGGGAAGCTTTCTTT. Protein product: CASSDRRGEAFF.

The chain recombines TRBV7-2 with TRBJ2-7; 11 bases agree with TRBD2. Germline trimming cut 1 base from V and 3 bases from J; bases unmatched to any gene: 5. This CDR3 has 16 amino acids. CDR1 and CDR2 from the germline V gene are SGHTA and FQGNSA. This chain's CDR3 is CASSLGLAGSYYEQYF. In DNA, the CDR3 is TGTGCCAGCAGCTTAGGACTAGCGGGGAGTTACTACGAGCAGTACTTC.

Turning to this clone: The sample holds other DNA sequences that translate to the same CDR3. The genes are TRBV30 and TRBJ1-4; D unresolved. Between the trimmed V and J ends, which lost 4 bases and 5 bases, there was a span of 8 bases. CDR1 and CDR2 from the germline V gene are GTSNPN and SVGIG (reference sequence). The CDR3 is 12 residues long. CDR3 region: CAWTGENEKLFF. The CDR3 DNA sequence: TGTGCCTGGACTGGGGAGAATGAAAAACTGTTTTTT.

The genes are TRBV5-4 and TRBJ2-7, with D possibly TRBD1 on 6 matching bases. This CDR3 comprises 15 residues. Germline V gene sequence: CDR1 SGHNT, CDR2 YYREEE (reference sequence). V lost 1 base and J 2 bases, leaving 13 bases between the germline ends. CDR3 sequence: CASSLTGLSPYEQYF. Written as DNA, the CDR3 is TGTGCCAGCAGCTTGACAGGGTTATCCCCCTACGAGCAGTACTTC.

The gene calls are TRBV9 and TRBJ1-2; 8 bases map to TRBD1. V lost 4 bases and J lost 2; bases outside the gene matches: 7. The CDR3 consists of 15 residues. Germline CDR1 is SGDLS and CDR2 is YYNGEE. CDR3 residues: CASSSRTGQNYGYTF. The CDR3 nucleotides read TGTGCCAGCAGCTCCCGGACAGGGCAGAACTATGGCTACACCTTC.

This clone was counted between two and nine times. CDR3 region: CASEGQSLEKLFF. The CDR3 DNA follows: TGTGCCAGTGAGGGACAGTCTCTCGAAAAACTGTTTTTT. The chain links TRBV2 to TRBJ1-4; TRBD1 agrees at 7 bases. This CDR3 spans 13 amino acids. Trimming at V came to 9 bases and at J to 8 bases, leaving 9 bases not matched to a gene. The V gene's germline CDR1 is SNHLY and CDR2 FYNNEI.

V usage is TRBV2 and J usage is TRBJ1-5; TRBD1 is a possible D gene (5 bases). V dropped 3 bases and J dropped 3 bases, with 9 bases sitting between them. This CDR3 is 14 amino acids long. CDR1 is SNHLY and CDR2 is FYNNEI in the germline V gene. The CDR3 reads CASSEQGVNQPQHF. The CDR3 bases are TGTGCCAGCAGTGAGCAGGGTGTCAATCAGCCCCAGCATTTT.

This rearrangement joins TRBV29-1 to TRBJ1-4; D call uncertain. This CDR3 contains 15 residues. Germline V lookup: CDR1 SQVTM, CDR2 ANQGSEA. V was pared by 7 bases and J by 0 bases, with 15 bases between. In DNA form, the CDR3 reads TGCAGCGCCCAACGGCAACTAGCAACTAATGAAAAACTGTTTTTT. Translating it yields CSAQRQLATNEKLFF.

This chain links TRBV5-1 with TRBJ2-1; D may match TRBD1 or TRBD2 (6 bases each). Germline values: CDR1 SGHRS, CDR2 YFSETQ. This CDR3 is built from 16 residues. The V end was cut by 0 bases, the J end by 2 bases, with 12 bases between. CDR3 bases: TGCGCCAGCAGCTTGGAGGGGGGACAAGCCTACAATGAGCAGTTCTTC. It encodes CASSLEGGQAYNEQFF.

The rearrangement links TRBV6-6 to TRBJ2-2; a possible D gene is TRBD1 (6 bases). The germline V gene has CDR1 MNHNY and CDR2 SVGAGI (reference sequence). The CDR3 covers 16 residues. V was clipped by 4 bases and J by 3 bases, with 15 bases between them. The CDR3 DNA is TGTGCCAGCAGTTCTACGGAACAGGGACACACCGGGGAGCTGTTTTTT. Translation gives CASSSTEQGHTGELFF.

The rearrangement uses TRBV4-2 and TRBJ2-5; 9 bases agree with TRBD2. This CDR3 contains 15 residues. Germline V gene sequence: CDR1 LGHNA, CDR2 YNFKEQ. The V segment lost 1 base and the J segment 5 bases; nucleotides outside the gene matches: 5. The CDR3 nucleotides are TGTGCCAGCAGCCAAGGGCGGGAGGGCGCGGAGACCCAGTACTTC. It translates to CASSQGREGAETQYF.

The genes are TRBV29-1 and TRBJ2-7; 7 bases agree with TRBD2. Germline assignment: CDR1 SQVTM and CDR2 ANQGSEA. V lost 6 bases, J lost 5 bases, and 13 bases stayed unmatched. This CDR3 spans 14 amino acids. CDR3 loop: CSVSRGTIDNEQYF. Here the CDR3 DNA reads TGCAGCGTATCTCGCGGGACTATAGACAACGAGCAGTACTTC.

The rearrangement uses TRBV4-1 and TRBJ2-1; 13 nucleotides align to TRBD2. The length of the CDR3 is 19 residues. Germline assignment: CDR1 MGHRA and CDR2 YSYEKL. V lost 5 bases, J lost 4 bases, and 14 bases stayed unmatched. CDR3 residues: CASSYSHVPLAGGYNEQFF. In DNA form, the CDR3 reads TGCGCCAGCAGCTATTCCCACGTGCCACTAGCGGGAGGGTACAATGAGCAGTTCTTC.

The V call is TRBV7-2, the J call TRBJ1-5; D uncertain. V lost 2 bases to trimming and J lost 7 bases, with 12 bases between them. Germline CDR1 and CDR2: SGHTA and FQGNSA. The CDR3 covers 14 residues. Here the CDR3 reads CASSLFQVGQPQHF. CDR3 bases: TGTGCCAGCAGCTTATTCCAGGTCGGGCAGCCCCAGCATTTT.

The chain recombines TRBV5-1 with TRBJ2-5; D is unresolved. The germline V gene has CDR1 SGHRS and CDR2 YFSETQ. V shed 0 bases and J shed 5 bases, with 11 bases lying between them. The length of the CDR3 is 14 residues. CDR3 sequence: CASSLETGAETQYF. The CDR3 region has the DNA TGCGCCAGCAGCTTGGAGACGGGTGCGGAGACCCAGTACTTC.

This rearrangement joins TRBV11-3 to TRBJ1-2; D is undetermined. Trimming removed 2 bases at V and 8 bases at J, with 12 bases between. Germline V gives CDR1 SGHNT, CDR2 YENEEA. This CDR3 spans 13 amino acids. The CDR3 region has the DNA TGTGCCAGCAGCTTATCGACTATCGGGGGCTACACCTTC. Its translation is CASSLSTIGGYTF.

This clone occurred once. The CDR3: CASSYQTGGGYNEQFF. CDR3 sequence (DNA): TGTGCCAGCAGTTATCAGACAGGGGGCGGCTACAATGAGCAGTTCTTC. This chain connects TRBV27 to TRBJ2-1; TRBD1 matches 10 bases. Per germline, CDR1 MNHEY and CDR2 SMNVEV (reference sequence). With 4 bases clipped from V and 3 bases from J, the junction kept 6 bases outside the gene matches. The CDR3 sequence is 16 residues long.

DNA of the CDR3: TGTGCCATCGGGAGAGCGGGTGAGGAGACCCAGTACTTC. Protein: CAIGRAGEETQYF. This chain links TRBV10-3 with TRBJ2-5, with D possibly being TRBD2 (6 bases). Germline CDR1 ENHRY, CDR2 SYGVKD. V lost 8 bases and J 5 bases, leaving 15 bases between the germline ends. The CDR3 runs to 13 residues.

In this sample, this clone turned up once. The sample contains more than one DNA sequence encoding this CDR3. The chain employs TRBV5-1 and TRBJ2-2; D remains unclear. V shed 2 bases and J shed 0 bases, with 8 bases lying between them. CDR1 SGHRS and CDR2 YFSETQ come from the germline V gene. The CDR3 totals 15 residues. The CDR3 bases are TGCGCCAGCAGCTTTGGCACCGCGAACACCGGGGAGCTGTTTTTT. This sequence encodes CASSFGTANTGELFF.

The rearrangement links TRBV30 to TRBJ2-3; D uncertain. The germline CDR1 and CDR2 sequences are GTSNPN and SVGIG (reference sequence). This CDR3 spans 12 amino acids. Trimming cost V 2 bases and J 6 bases, with 9 bases left between them. The CDR3 nucleotides are TGTGCCTGGAGTTCTTGGCTCGATACGCAGTATTTT. Translated, it gives CAWSSWLDTQYF.

The chain employs TRBV30 and TRBJ2-7, with 7 bases lining up with TRBD1. The CDR3 extends over 13 amino acids. Looked up from germline, CDR1 is GTSNPN and CDR2 is SVGIG (reference sequence). J gave up 3 bases and V 3 bases, and 5 bases lay outside the gene matches. For the CDR3, the DNA is TGTGCCTGGAGGCCACAGGGGCGCTACGAGCAGTACTTC. Protein: CAWRPQGRYEQYF.